This paragraph reports one T cell receptor (beta chain). This sample stems from a study of Ad26.COV2.S vaccination and SARS-CoV-2 variants. The repertoire was sequenced with immunoSEQ multiplex PCR; TCRdb's copy has only in-frame clones and lacks some. The profile covers around 350,000 clones, with 92% appearing a single time and 3.9% taken by the ten largest. The CDR3 contains 14 residues. V lost 1 base, J lost 7 bases, and 7 bases stayed unmatched. The germline CDR1 and CDR2 sequences are SGHNT and YYREEE (reference sequence). The V and J genes are TRBV5-4 and TRBJ1-2; 7 bases align to TRBD1. Sequenced material: peripheral blood, taken after recovery from COVID-19. The sequence was collected from a human donor who had recovered from COVID-19. The CDR3 sequence is CASSLMTGPLGYTF. The DNA of the CDR3 is TGTGCCAGCAGCTTGATGACAGGGCCTCTTGGCTACACCTTC.